The rows below give T cell receptor beta chains drawn from one sample of a study of vaccination and CD4 T cells after COVID-19. TCRdb re-called the PCR reads with MiXCR, one entry per CDR3 protein. The sample lists 8,500 to 10,000 distinct CDR3 sequences; more than 30% were seen once. Their antigens remain unidentified. The specimen was CD4+ T cells from blood, cultured in vitro. These receptors all stem from a human donor in good health. CDR3s include the opening cysteine and the closing phenylalanine or tryptophan. A D gene is named only where the DNA matches it firmly. Clone size is shown for a subset of rows, as once, few, many or a class of expanded clone.

D: .; V: TRBV7-9; size: medium-sized; J: TRBJ1-1; DNA: TGTGCCAGCAGCTTAGATCGAGACACTGAAGCTTTCTTT; CDR3: CASSLDRDTEAFF
D: TRBD2; V: TRBV20-1; size: few; J: TRBJ2-7; DNA: TGCAGTGCTTCCTACCGCCCTCAGCGGGGCGGCGAGCAGTACTTC; CDR3: CSASYRPQRGGEQYF
D: TRBD2; V: TRBV6-4; size: medium-sized; J: TRBJ2-1; DNA: TGTGCCAGCAGTGACTCTAGCGGGGGGGCCAATGAGCAGTTCTTC; CDR3: CASSDSSGGANEQFF
D: .; V: TRBV6-1; size: few; J: TRBJ1-5; DNA: TGTGCCAGCAGCGGGGTCGAGCCCCAGCATTTT; CDR3: CASSGVEPQHF
D: .; V: TRBV7-6; size: few; J: TRBJ1-1; DNA: TGTGCCAGCAGCTCGAACTCCAACACTGAAGCTTTCTTT; CDR3: CASSSNSNTEAFF
D: TRBD1; V: TRBV5-1; size: .; J: TRBJ1-6; DNA: TGCGCCAGCAGCTTAGGACAGGATAATTCACCCCTCCACTTT; CDR3: CASSLGQDNSPLHF
D: .; V: TRBV6-1; size: few; J: TRBJ1-1; DNA: TGTGCCAGCAGCCCGCATTATGGGAACACTGAAGCTTTCTTT; CDR3: CASSPHYGNTEAFF
D: .; V: TRBV6-1; size: few; J: TRBJ1-2; DNA: TGTGCCAGCAGTGAAGTGGGGGGCGTCTCCTATGGCTACACCTTC; CDR3: CASSEVGGVSYGYTF
D: TRBD1; V: TRBV19; size: once; J: TRBJ1-1; DNA: TGTGCCAGTAGTCCCCGGACAGGGACGAACACTGAAGCTTTCTTT; CDR3: CASSPRTGTNTEAFF
D: .; V: TRBV30; size: .; J: TRBJ2-3; DNA: TGTGCCTGGAGTGTACTAACCCTGCGGGGCACAGATACGCAGTATTTT; CDR3: CAWSVLTLRGTDTQYF